The present TCR beta chain was sequenced within a study of T cell responses to AZD1222 COVID-19 vaccine. The overall study: Pooled in the analysis were second doses at about 4 or about 12 weeks. Study-wide results and caveats: Reportedly, nearly half the spike-specific TCRs target unmutated variant regions. Among the donors, most were white British and more were female, and clonal diversity was possibly underestimated. Baseline seropositivity occurred in only a handful of AZD1222 recipients.

The table came from immunoSEQ multiplex PCR; TCRdb's copy has only in-frame clones and leaves some out. The sample contains approximately 110,000 clones, over 75% of which appear only once. Worth noting for this clone: The antigen remains unidentified.

CDR3 length: 12 amino acids. V lost 5 bases to trimming and J lost 6 bases, with 8 bases between them. CDR1 is SGHNT and CDR2 is YENEEA in the germline V gene. The chain couples TRBV11-3 to TRBJ2-1; tentative D call: TRBD1 (5 bases). The specimen was peripheral blood, collected on day 0 of AZD1222 vaccination. This TCR came from an adult in good health. CDR3 DNA: TGTGCCAGCAGCCACGACAGCAATGAGCAGTTCTTC. Its protein product is CASSHDSNEQFF. Full variable domain (outside the CDR3, taken from reference TRBV11-3 and TRBJ2-1): EAGVVQSPRYKIIEKKQPVAFWCNPISGHNTLYWYLQNLGQGPELLIRYENEEAVDDSQLPKDRFSAERLKGVDSTLKIQPAELGDSAVYLCASSHDSNEQFFGPGTRLTVL.